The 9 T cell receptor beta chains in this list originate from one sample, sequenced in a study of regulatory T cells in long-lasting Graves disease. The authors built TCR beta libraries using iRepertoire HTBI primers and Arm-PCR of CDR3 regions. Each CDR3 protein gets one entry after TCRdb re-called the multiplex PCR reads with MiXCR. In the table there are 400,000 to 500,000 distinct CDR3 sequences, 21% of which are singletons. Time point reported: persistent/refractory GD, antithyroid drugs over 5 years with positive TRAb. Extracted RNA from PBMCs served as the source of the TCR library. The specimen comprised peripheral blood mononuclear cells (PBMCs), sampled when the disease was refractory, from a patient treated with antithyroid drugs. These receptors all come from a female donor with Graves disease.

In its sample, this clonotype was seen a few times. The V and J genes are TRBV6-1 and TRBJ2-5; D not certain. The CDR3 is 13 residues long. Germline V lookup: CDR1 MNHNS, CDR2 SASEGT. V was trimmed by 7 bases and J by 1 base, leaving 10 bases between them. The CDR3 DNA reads TGTGCCAGCACCCTGATAGCCCAAGAGACCCAGTACTTC. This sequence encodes CASTLIAQETQYF.

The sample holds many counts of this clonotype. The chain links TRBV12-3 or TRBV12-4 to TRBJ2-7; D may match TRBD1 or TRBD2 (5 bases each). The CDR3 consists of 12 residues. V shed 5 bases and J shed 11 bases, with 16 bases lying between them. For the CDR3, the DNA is TGTGCCAGCAGTGAAGGGACGCCGAACGAGTACTTC. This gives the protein CASSEGTPNEYF.

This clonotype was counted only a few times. DNA for the CDR3: TGCGCCAGCAGCTCCGGCCCCAGACAAGAGACCCAGTACTTC. This encodes CASSSGPRQETQYF. This rearrangement joins TRBV5-1 to TRBJ2-5; D gene ambiguous. V was cut by 3 bases and J by 2 bases, with 11 bases left in between. Per germline, CDR1 SGHRS and CDR2 YFSETQ. The CDR3 has 14 residues.

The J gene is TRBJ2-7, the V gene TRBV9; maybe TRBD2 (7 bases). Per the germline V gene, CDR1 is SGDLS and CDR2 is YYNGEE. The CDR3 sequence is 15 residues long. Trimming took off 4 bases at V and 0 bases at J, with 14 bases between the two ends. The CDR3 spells CASSSGGRSSYEQYF. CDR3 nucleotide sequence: TGTGCCAGCAGCTCGGGGGGCAGGAGCTCCTACGAGCAGTACTTC.

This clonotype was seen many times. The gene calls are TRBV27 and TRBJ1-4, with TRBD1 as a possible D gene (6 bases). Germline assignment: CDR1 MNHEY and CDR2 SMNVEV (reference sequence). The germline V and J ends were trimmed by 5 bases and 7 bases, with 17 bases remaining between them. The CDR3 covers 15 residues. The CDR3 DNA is TGTGCCAGCAGTGCGTCAGGGGACGGGATTGAAAAACTGTTTTTT. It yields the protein CASSASGDGIEKLFF.

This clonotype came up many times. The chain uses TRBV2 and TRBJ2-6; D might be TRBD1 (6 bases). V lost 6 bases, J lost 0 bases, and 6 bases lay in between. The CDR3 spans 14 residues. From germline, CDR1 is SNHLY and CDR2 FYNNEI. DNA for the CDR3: TGTGCCAGCAGGACAGGCTCTGGGGCCAACGTCCTGACTTTC. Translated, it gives CASRTGSGANVLTF. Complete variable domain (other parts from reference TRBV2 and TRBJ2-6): EPEVTQTPSHQVTQMGQEVILRCVPISNHLYFYWYRQILGQKVEFLVSFYNNEISEKSEIFDDQFSVERPDGSNFTLKIRSTKLEDSAMYFCASRTGSGANVLTFGAGSRLTVL.

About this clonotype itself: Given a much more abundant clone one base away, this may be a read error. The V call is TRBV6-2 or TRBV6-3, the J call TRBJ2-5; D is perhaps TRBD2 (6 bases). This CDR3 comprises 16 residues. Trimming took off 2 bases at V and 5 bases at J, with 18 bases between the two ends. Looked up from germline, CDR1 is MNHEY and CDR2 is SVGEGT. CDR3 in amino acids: CASSYPMRLGGETQYF. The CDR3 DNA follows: TGTGCCAGCAGTTACCCTATGAGGCTGGGAGGCGAGACCCAGTACTTC.

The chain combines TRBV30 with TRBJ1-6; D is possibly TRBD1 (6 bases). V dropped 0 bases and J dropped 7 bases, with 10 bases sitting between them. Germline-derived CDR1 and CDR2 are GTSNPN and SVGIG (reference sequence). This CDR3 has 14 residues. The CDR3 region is CAWSVGQFNSPLHF. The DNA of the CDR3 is TGTGCCTGGAGTGTAGGACAGTTCAATTCACCCCTCCACTTT. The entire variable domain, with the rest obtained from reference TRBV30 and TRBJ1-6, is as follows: SQTIHQWPATLVQPVGSPLSLECTVEGTSNPNLYWYRQAAGRGLQLLFYSVGIGQISSEVPQNLSASRPQDRQFILSSKKLLLSDSGFYLCAWSVGQFNSPLHFGNGTRLTVT.

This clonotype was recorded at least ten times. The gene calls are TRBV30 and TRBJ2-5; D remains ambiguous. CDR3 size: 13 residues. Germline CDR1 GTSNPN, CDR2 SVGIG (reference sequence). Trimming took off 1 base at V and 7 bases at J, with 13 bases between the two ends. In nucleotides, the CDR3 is TGTGCCTGGAGTGGGACCTCCCGGGCGACCCAGTACTTC. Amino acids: CAWSGTSRATQYF.